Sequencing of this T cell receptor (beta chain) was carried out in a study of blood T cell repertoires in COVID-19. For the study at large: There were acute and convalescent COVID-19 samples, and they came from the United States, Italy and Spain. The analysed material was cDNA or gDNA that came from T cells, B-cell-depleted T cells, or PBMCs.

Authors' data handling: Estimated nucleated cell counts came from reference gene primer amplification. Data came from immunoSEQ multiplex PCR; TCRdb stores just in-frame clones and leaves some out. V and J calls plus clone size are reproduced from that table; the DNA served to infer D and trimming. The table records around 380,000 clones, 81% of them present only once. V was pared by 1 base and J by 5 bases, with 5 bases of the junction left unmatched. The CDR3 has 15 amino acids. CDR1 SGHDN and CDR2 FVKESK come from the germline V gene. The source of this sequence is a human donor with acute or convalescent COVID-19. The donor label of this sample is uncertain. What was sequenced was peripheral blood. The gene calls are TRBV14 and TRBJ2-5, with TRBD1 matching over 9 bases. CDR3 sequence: CASSQVAGTGETQYF. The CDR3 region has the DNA TGTGCCAGCAGCCAAGTTGCGGGGACAGGGGAGACCCAGTACTTC.